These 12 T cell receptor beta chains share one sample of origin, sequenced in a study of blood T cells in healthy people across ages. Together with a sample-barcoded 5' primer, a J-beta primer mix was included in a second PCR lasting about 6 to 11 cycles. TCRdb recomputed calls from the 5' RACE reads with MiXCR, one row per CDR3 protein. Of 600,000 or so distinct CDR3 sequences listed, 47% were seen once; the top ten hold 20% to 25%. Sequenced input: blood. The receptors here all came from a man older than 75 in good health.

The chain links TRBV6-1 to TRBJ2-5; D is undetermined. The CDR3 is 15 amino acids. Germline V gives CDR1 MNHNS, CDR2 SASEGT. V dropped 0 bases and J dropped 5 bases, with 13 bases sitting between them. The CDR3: CASSEAGDTIETQYF. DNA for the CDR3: TGTGCCAGCAGTGAAGCAGGCGACACGATCGAGACCCAGTACTTC.

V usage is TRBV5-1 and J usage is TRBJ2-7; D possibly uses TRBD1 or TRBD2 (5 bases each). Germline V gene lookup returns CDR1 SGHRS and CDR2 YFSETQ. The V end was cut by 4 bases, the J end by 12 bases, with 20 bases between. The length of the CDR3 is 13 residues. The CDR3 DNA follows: TGCGCCAGCAGCGTTAGGGACCTCCCGGACCCGTACTTC. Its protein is CASSVRDLPDPYF.

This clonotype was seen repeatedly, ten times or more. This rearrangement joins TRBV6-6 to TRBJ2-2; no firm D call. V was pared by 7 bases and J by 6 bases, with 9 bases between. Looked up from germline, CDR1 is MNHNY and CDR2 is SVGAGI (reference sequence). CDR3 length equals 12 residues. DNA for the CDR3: TGTGCCAGCACCCCAGTCGCCGGGGAGCTGTTTTTT. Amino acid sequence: CASTPVAGELFF.

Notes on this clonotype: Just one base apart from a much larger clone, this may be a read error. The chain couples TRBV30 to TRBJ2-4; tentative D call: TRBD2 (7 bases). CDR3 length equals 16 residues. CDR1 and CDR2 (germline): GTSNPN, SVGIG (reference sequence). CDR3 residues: CAWSVTGGPAENIQYF. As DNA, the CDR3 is TGTGCCTGGAGTGTCACGGGGGGCCCAGCCGAAAACATTCAGTACTTC.

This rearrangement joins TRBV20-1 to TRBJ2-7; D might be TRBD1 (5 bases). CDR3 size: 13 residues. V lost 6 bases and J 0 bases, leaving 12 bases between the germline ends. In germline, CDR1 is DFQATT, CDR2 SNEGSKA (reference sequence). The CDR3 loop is CSAERQSSYEQYF. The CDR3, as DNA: TGCAGTGCGGAACGACAGAGCTCCTACGAGCAGTACTTC.

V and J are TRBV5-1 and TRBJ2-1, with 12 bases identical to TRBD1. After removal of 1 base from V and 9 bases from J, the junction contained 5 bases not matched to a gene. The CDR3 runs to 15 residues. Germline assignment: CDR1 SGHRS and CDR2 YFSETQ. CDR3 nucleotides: TGCGCCAGCAGCTTGTTCGGGACAGGGGGCTTTGAGCAGTTCTTC. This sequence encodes CASSLFGTGGFEQFF. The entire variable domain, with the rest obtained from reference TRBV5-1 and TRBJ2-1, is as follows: KAGVTQTPRYLIKTRGQQVTLSCSPISGHRSVSWYQQTPGQGLQFLFEYFSETQRNKGNFPGRFSGRQFSNSRSEMNVSTLELGDSALYLCASSLFGTGGFEQFFGPGTRLTVL.

The CDR3 bases are TGTGCCAGCCCATACGGAGATTCGAAGGGGGCCTTGACCCAGTACTTC. Residues: CASPYGDSKGALTQYF. The chain combines TRBV7-9 with TRBJ2-5; 7 nucleotides line up with TRBD1. This CDR3 is 16 amino acids long. Germline lookup yields CDR1 SEHNR and CDR2 FQNEAQ (reference sequence). With V trimmed by 8 bases and J by 7 bases, 19 bases remained unmatched.

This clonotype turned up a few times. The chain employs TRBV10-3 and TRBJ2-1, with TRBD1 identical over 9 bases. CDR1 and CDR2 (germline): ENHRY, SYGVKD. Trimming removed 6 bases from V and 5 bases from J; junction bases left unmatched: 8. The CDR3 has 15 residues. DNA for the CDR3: TGTGCCATCAGGAACCGGGACAGGGCCCACAATGAGCAGTTCTTC. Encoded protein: CAIRNRDRAHNEQFF.

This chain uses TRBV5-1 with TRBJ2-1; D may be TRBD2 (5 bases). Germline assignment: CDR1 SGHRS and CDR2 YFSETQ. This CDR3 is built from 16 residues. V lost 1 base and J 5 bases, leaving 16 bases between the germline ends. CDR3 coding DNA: TGCGCCAGCAGCTTGTTCTCTCCTGGACTTAACAATGAGCAGTTCTTC. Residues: CASSLFSPGLNNEQFF.

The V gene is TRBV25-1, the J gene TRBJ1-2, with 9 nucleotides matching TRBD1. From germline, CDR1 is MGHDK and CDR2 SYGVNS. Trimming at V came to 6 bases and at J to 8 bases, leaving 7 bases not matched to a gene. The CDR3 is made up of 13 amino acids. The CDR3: CASRLQGAVGYTF. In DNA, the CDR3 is TGTGCCAGCAGGTTACAGGGGGCAGTGGGCTACACCTTC.

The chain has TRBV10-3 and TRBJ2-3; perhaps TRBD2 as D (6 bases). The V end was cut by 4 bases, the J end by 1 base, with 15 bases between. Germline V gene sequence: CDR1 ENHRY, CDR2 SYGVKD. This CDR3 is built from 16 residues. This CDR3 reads CAISGALGGRTDTQYF. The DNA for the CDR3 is TGTGCCATCAGTGGGGCTTTGGGGGGTCGCACAGATACGCAGTATTTT.

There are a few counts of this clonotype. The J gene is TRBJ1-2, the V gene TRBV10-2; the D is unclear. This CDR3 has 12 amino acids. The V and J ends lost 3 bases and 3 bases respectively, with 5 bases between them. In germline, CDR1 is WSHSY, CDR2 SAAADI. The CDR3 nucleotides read TGCGCCAGCAGTGATGGGTACTATGGCTACACCTTC. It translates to CASSDGYYGYTF.